The 14 T cell receptor beta chains in this list originate from one sample, sequenced in a study of T cell clonotyping in hematopoietic cell transplantation. The method was immunoSEQ multiplex PCR; TCRdb's version includes in-frame clones alone and lacks a portion of them. The profile shows 13,000 to 15,000 clones, roughly 60% of them singletons. The sample consisted of PBMCs. Every receptor here comes from a human donor who either received an allogeneic hematopoietic cell transplant for a myeloid malignancy or was a related donor (not recorded which). Some clones in this sample may be carry-over from other donors' samples.

CDR3 sequence: CASSDPSGGAYEQYF. DNA of the CDR3: TGTGCCAGCAGTGATCCCAGCGGGGGGGCCTACGAGCAGTACTTC. The chain carries TRBV25-1 and TRBJ2-7; 10 nucleotides align to TRBD2. Trimming at V came to 3 bases and at J to 2 bases, leaving 4 bases not matched to a gene. Germline V gene sequence: CDR1 MGHDK, CDR2 SYGVNS. This CDR3 region has 15 residues.

V usage is TRBV2 and J usage is TRBJ1-4; D might be TRBD1 (5 bases). This CDR3 is built from 15 residues. Germline values: CDR1 SNHLY, CDR2 FYNNEI. V was cut by 4 bases and J by 8 bases, with 17 bases left in between. The CDR3 sequence is CASSAFRGGREKLFF. CDR3 DNA sequence: TGTGCCAGCAGTGCTTTTAGGGGCGGTAGGGAAAAACTGTTTTTT. The complete variable domain, with remaining parts taken from reference TRBV2 and TRBJ1-4, reads EPEVTQTPSHQVTQMGQEVILRCVPISNHLYFYWYRQILGQKVEFLVSFYNNEISEKSEIFDDQFSVERPDGSNFTLKIRSTKLEDSAMYFCASSAFRGGREKLFFGSGTQLSVL.

This clone was counted once. This rearrangement joins TRBV4-1 to TRBJ2-3; D perhaps matches TRBD2 (6 bases). Germline assignment: CDR1 MGHRA and CDR2 YSYEKL. This CDR3 is 13 amino acids long. Between the trimmed V and J ends, which lost 9 bases and 3 bases, there was a span of 13 bases. This CDR3 is CARLRRVTDTQYF. The CDR3 bases are TGCGCCAGGTTACGGAGGGTTACAGATACGCAGTATTTT.

The chain employs TRBV5-6 and TRBJ2-5, with 8 bases fitting TRBD2. Judging by the DNA end, TRBJ2-7 fits better; the J call may be wrong. The CDR3 length is 15 residues. Germline lookup yields CDR1 SGHDT and CDR2 YYEEEE. CDR3 sequence: CASSRDRGTRNEQYF. The CDR3 DNA sequence: TGTGCCAGCAGCCGGGACCGAGGGACTAGAAACGAGCAGTACTTC.

J is TRBJ2-1 and V is TRBV30; TRBD1 agrees at 7 bases. Germline V gene lookup returns CDR1 GTSNPN and CDR2 SVGIG (reference sequence). Trimming took 0 bases from V and 9 from J; bases not matched to a gene: 5. CDR3 length: 13 amino acids. The CDR3 protein is CAWSVNPGGEQFF. Written as DNA, the CDR3 is TGTGCCTGGAGTGTTAACCCAGGGGGTGAGCAGTTCTTC.

The chain carries TRBV6-5 and TRBJ2-5; D might be TRBD2 (6 bases). The end of the DNA is better explained by TRBJ2-7, so the J call may be wrong. The germline CDR1 and CDR2 sequences are MNHEY and SVGAGI. This CDR3 contains 16 residues. This CDR3 is CASSSFTSTLGYEQYF. CDR3 DNA sequence: TGTGCCAGCAGTTCCTTTACTAGCACCCTTGGGTACGAGCAGTACTTC.

The chain recombines TRBV4-3 with TRBJ1-2, with a possible D match to TRBD1 (5 bases). The CDR3 extends over 15 amino acids. The germline V gene has CDR1 LGHNA and CDR2 YSLEER. Trimming shortened V by 1 base and J by 3 bases, and 12 bases separated the two germline ends. The CDR3 is CASSQGRLGDYGYTF. The CDR3 coding sequence is TGCGCCAGCAGCCAAGGGAGGCTGGGGGACTATGGCTACACCTTC.

There are a few counts of this clone. This sequence joins TRBV14 and TRBJ2-5, with unresolved D. The V and J ends lost 0 bases and 5 bases respectively, with 13 bases between them. The CDR3 is 15 residues long. Germline assignment: CDR1 SGHDN and CDR2 FVKESK. As DNA, the CDR3 is TGTGCCAGCAGCCAAGATCCGTCGTTTCGGGAGACCCAGTACTTC. It translates to CASSQDPSFRETQYF.

The rearrangement uses TRBV5-6 and TRBJ1-2; no clear D. Germline CDR1 SGHDT, CDR2 YYEEEE. The CDR3 has 12 amino acids. V lost 4 bases and J lost 6, with 10 bases in between. The CDR3, as DNA: TGTGCCAGCAGCCTCCTTGGGGATGGCTACACCTTC. Translated, it gives CASSLLGDGYTF. The full variable domain, rest sourced from reference TRBV5-6 and TRBJ1-2, is DAGVTQSPTHLIKTRGQQVTLRCSPKSGHDTVSWYQQALGQGPQFIFQYYEEEERQRGNFPDRFSGHQFPNYSSELNVNALLLGDSALYLCASSLLGDGYTFGSGTRLTVV.

The chain couples TRBV7-2 to TRBJ1-1; weak D call: TRBD1 (5 bases). The germline V gene has CDR1 SGHTA and CDR2 FQGNSA. The V end lost 4 bases, the J end lost 0 bases, and 12 bases lay between the germline ends. The CDR3 is 15 residues long. The CDR3 region has the DNA TGTGCCAGCAGCTGGCGGGGGGTCATGAACACTGAAGCTTTCTTT. Translation gives CASSWRGVMNTEAFF.

The CDR3 sequence is CASSQSGGYEQYF. In DNA form, the CDR3 reads TGTGCCAGCAGTCAGTCAGGGGGCTACGAGCAGTACTTC. The chain combines TRBV6-1 with TRBJ2-7; 7 nucleotides align to TRBD1. Germline CDR1 is MNHNS and CDR2 is SASEGT. Trimming removed 5 bases from V and 3 bases from J; junction bases left unmatched: 4. The CDR3 consists of 13 residues.

The chain uses TRBV2 and TRBJ1-2; D is ambiguous. The germline V gene has CDR1 SNHLY and CDR2 FYNNEI. V shed 4 bases and J shed 4 bases, with 7 bases lying between them. CDR3 size: 12 residues. The CDR3 DNA follows: TGTGCCAGCAGTGGAGGCGGCTATGGCTACACCTTC. It specifies CASSGGGYGYTF.

The J gene is TRBJ2-1, the V gene TRBV2; the D gene is possibly TRBD2 (7 bases). The V end lost 8 bases, the J end lost 6 bases, and 17 bases lay between the germline ends. CDR1 and CDR2 (germline): SNHLY, FYNNEI. This CDR3 comprises 14 residues. For the CDR3, the DNA is TGTGCCAGCCTAAGCCGAGGGGGGGGCAATGAGCAGTTCTTC. Translating it yields CASLSRGGGNEQFF.

V is TRBV29-1 and J is TRBJ1-1, with D possibly TRBD1 on 5 matching bases. The CDR3 length is 13 residues. The germline V and J ends were trimmed by 6 bases and 1 base, with 12 bases remaining between them. The germline V gene encodes CDR1 SQVTM and CDR2 ANQGSEA. In DNA form, the CDR3 reads TGCAGCGTCGACGGGACGGCGAACACTGAAGCTTTCTTT. It is translated as CSVDGTANTEAFF.